The T cell receptor beta chain described here comes from a study of T cell responses to AZD1222 COVID-19 vaccine. Findings and limits, study-wide: At baseline, seropositivity was found in only a handful of AZD1222 recipients. There were repertoire samples only from the period after the peak T cell response. Nearly half of spike-specific TCRs reportedly target unmutated variant regions. White British donors predominated, females outnumbered males, and clonal diversity was possibly underestimated.

Comments on this clone: Its target is unknown.

Generated by immunoSEQ multiplex PCR, the TCRdb table keeps only in-frame clones and is missing some. The table includes about 150,000 clones, roughly 90% detected once. Trimming shortened V by 1 base and J by 0 bases, and 11 bases separated the two germline ends. CDR3 length: 15 residues. The germline CDR1 and CDR2 sequences are SGDLS and YYNGEE. This rearrangement joins TRBV9 to TRBJ2-7; D uncertain. Sequencing was performed on peripheral blood, taken on day 0 of AZD1222 vaccination. The receptor was derived from an adult in good health. CDR3 bases: TGTGCCAGCAGCGTATCAGCCCGAAACTCCTACGAGCAGTACTTC. Its protein is CASSVSARNSYEQYF.